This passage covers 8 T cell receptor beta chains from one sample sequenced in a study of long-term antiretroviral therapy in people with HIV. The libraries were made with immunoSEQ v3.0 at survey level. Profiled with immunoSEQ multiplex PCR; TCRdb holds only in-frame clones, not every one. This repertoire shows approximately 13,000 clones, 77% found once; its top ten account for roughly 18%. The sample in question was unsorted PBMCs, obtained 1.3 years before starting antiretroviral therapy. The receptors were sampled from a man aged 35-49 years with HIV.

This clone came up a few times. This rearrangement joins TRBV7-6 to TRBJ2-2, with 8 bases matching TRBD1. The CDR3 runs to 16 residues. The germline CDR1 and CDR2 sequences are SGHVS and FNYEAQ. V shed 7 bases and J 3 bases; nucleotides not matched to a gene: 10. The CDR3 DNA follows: TGTGCCAGCACCGAATGGACAGGGAAGGACACCGGGGAGCTGTTTTTT. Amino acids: CASTEWTGKDTGELFF.

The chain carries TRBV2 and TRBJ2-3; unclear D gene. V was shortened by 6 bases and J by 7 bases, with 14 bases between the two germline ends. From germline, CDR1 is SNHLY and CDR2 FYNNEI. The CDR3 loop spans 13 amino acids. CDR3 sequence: CASSLMGMHTQYF. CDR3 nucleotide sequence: TGTGCCAGCAGCCTTATGGGGATGCATACGCAGTATTTT.

As DNA, the CDR3 is TGCGCCAGCAGCTCTTGGGCCAGCACTGAAGCTTTCTTT. Amino acid sequence: CASSSWASTEAFF. The V call is TRBV5-1, the J call TRBJ1-1, with D uncertain. This CDR3 spans 13 amino acids. V was cut by 3 bases and J by 4 bases, with 10 bases left in between. Germline CDR1 and CDR2: SGHRS and YFSETQ.

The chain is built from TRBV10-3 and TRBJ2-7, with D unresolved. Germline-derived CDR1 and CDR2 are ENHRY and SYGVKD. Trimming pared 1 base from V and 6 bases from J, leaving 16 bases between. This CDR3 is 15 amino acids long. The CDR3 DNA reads TGTGCCATCAGTGAGTTCACTTCAGGTTTTTCCGAGCAGTACTTC. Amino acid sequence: CAISEFTSGFSEQYF.

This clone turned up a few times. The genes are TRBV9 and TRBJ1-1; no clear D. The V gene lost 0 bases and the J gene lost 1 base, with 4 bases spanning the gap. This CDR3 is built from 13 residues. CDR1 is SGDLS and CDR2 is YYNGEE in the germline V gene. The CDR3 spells CASSVASNTEAFF. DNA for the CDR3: TGTGCCAGCAGCGTAGCATCGAACACTGAAGCTTTCTTT. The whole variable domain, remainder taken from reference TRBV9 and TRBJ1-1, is DSGVTQTPKHLITATGQRVTLRCSPRSGDLSVYWYQQSLDQGLQFLIQYYNGEERAKGNILERFSAQQFPDLHSELNLSSLELGDSALYFCASSVASNTEAFFGQGTRLTVV.

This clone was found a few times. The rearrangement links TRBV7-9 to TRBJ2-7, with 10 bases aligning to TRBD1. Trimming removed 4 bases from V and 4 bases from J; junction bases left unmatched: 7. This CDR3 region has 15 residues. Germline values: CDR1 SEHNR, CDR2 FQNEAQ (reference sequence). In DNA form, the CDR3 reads TGTGCCAGCAGCTCGCGGAGGACAGGGGGTTACGAGCAGTACTTC. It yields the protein CASSSRRTGGYEQYF.

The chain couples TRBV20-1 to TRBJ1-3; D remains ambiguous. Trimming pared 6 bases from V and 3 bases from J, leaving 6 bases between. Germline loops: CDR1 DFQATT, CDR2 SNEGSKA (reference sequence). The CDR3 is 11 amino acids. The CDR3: CSAINGNTIYF. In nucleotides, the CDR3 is TGCAGTGCGATTAATGGAAACACCATATATTTT.

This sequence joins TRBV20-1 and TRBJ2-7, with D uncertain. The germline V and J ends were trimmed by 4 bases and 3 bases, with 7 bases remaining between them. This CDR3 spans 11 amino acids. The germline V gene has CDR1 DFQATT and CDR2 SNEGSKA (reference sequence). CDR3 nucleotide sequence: TGCAGTGCTACTCAAGGCTACGAGCAGTACTTC. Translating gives CSATQGYEQYF.